The entry that follows covers one T cell receptor (beta chain) sequence. Authors' data handling: How many nucleated cells were present was estimated from reference gene primer amplification. Clones were sequenced by immunoSEQ multiplex PCR, and TCRdb holds only the in-frame ones, with some missing. V and J calls and clone size follow that table, whereas D and trimming were derived from the DNA. The repertoire holds over 150,000 clones, about 80% seen once, with roughly 6.3% in the top ten. This entry is derived from a study of blood T cell repertoires in COVID-19. Across the study: COVID-19 samples from acute and convalescent phases originated in the United States, Italy and Spain. The cDNA or gDNA used as material had been derived from T cells, B-cell-depleted T cells, or PBMCs.

The clonotype was recovered from a human donor in a cohort sampled during active COVID-19. Sequenced: peripheral blood.

The CDR3 sequence is CASRPNFNEQFF. The DNA for the CDR3 is TGTGCCAGCAGGCCCAACTTTAATGAGCAGTTCTTC. The V and J genes are TRBV12-3 or TRBV12-4 and TRBJ2-1; D is undetermined. The CDR3 covers 12 residues. The V gene lost 6 bases and the J gene lost 7 bases, with 10 bases spanning the gap.